These 13 T cell receptor beta chains came from one sample sequenced in a study of T cells in Graves' hyperthyroidism and ophthalmopathy. RNA transcripts were the template for amplifying TCR beta CDR3 regions. First-round RT-PCR with HTBI primers amplified the TCR CDR3 region. TCRdb ran MiXCR on the multiplex PCR reads and lists one entry per CDR3 protein. The sample comprises a few hundred thousand distinct CDR3 sequences, 35% to 55% of which are singletons, and approximately 7.5% rests with the top ten. Sample: peripheral blood or thyroid tissue (not recorded which). The receptors originated from a woman aged 18-29 years with Graves' hyperthyroidism.

This clonotype was seen many times. The chain is built from TRBV19 and TRBJ2-7, with 7 bases identical to TRBD1. Germline CDR1 reads LNHDA; CDR2 reads SQIVND (reference sequence). The CDR3 runs to 16 residues. Trimming at V came to 1 base and at J to 3 bases, leaving 9 bases not matched to a gene. CDR3 residues: CASSIGDRDSSYEQYF. Here the CDR3 DNA reads TGTGCCAGTAGTATAGGGGACCGGGACAGCAGCTACGAGCAGTACTTC. Based on the CDR3 plus reference TRBV19 and TRBJ2-7, the full variable domain is DGGITQSPKYLFRKEGQNVTLSCEQNLNHDAMYWYRQDPGQGLRLIYYSQIVNDFQKGDIAEGYSVSREKKESFPLTVTSAQKNPTAFYLCASSIGDRDSSYEQYFGPGTRLTVT.

The chain is built from TRBV19 and TRBJ1-1, with TRBD1 as a possible D gene (6 bases). The CDR3 has 16 residues. Germline V gene lookup returns CDR1 LNHDA and CDR2 SQIVND (reference sequence). Trimming stripped 2 bases from V and 6 bases from J, with 19 bases between. In DNA form, the CDR3 reads TGTGCCAGTAGTATAAGGGGGGGGTATAGTTCGCCTGAAGCTTTCTTT. The encoded protein is CASSIRGGYSSPEAFF.

This clonotype has at least ten counts. The rearrangement uses TRBV7-9 and TRBJ2-7; 9 bases line up with TRBD1. The V gene's germline CDR1 is SEHNR and CDR2 FQNEAQ (reference sequence). J lost 5 bases, V lost 5 bases, and 7 bases had no gene match. The CDR3 runs 14 residues. The CDR3 spells CASSPGTGPNEQYF. CDR3 nucleotide sequence: TGTGCCAGCAGCCCCGGGACAGGGCCCAACGAGCAGTACTTC. Full variable domain (outside the CDR3, taken from reference TRBV7-9 and TRBJ2-7): DTGVSQNPRHKITKRGQNVTFRCDPISEHNRLYWYRQTLGQGPEFLTYFQNEAQLEKSRLLSDRFSAERPKGSFSTLEIQRTEQGDSAMYLCASSPGTGPNEQYFGPGTRLTVT.

The CDR3 is CASSFTGEASGGTEQYF. CDR3 coding DNA: TGCGCCAGCAGCTTTACAGGGGAAGCTAGCGGGGGGACCGAGCAGTACTTC. This chain uses TRBV5-1 with TRBJ2-7; 11 nucleotides line up with TRBD2. Germline V gene data show CDR1 as SGHRS and CDR2 as YFSETQ. Trimming cost V 2 bases and J 6 bases; bases outside gene matches: 13. The CDR3 runs to 17 residues.

This chain joins TRBV7-6 and TRBJ2-1; D gene unclear. V gave up 8 bases and J gave up 7 bases, with 15 bases separating them. CDR3 length equals 13 residues. Germline V gives CDR1 SGHVS, CDR2 FNYEAQ. The CDR3 DNA reads as TGTGCCAGCGGCCTCCAGCGCATAAATGAGCAGTTCTTC. It translates to CASGLQRINEQFF.

This clonotype appeared many times. The chain is built from TRBV27 and TRBJ1-1; tentative D call: TRBD1 (6 bases). Per the germline V gene, CDR1 is MNHEY and CDR2 is SMNVEV (reference sequence). The CDR3 runs 13 residues. The V end was cut by 2 bases, the J end by 6 bases, with 10 bases between. The CDR3 here is CASSLRGRAEAFF. The DNA of the CDR3 is TGTGCCAGCAGTTTACGGGGGCGCGCTGAAGCTTTCTTT.

This clonotype was counted many times. The chain has TRBV27 and TRBJ1-6, with 7 bases lining up with TRBD1. Germline V CDR1 and CDR2: MNHEY, SMNVEV (reference sequence). The V and J ends lost 8 bases and 7 bases, in that order; junction bases with no gene match: 8. CDR3 length equals 14 residues. The CDR3 nucleotides are TGTGCCAGCTGCTTTAGGGGGCAGAATTCACCCCTCCACTTT. Residues: CASCFRGQNSPLHF.

CDR3 sequence reads: CASTPGPLNYGYTF. CDR3 coding DNA: TGTGCCAGCACCCCTGGGCCTCTTAACTATGGCTACACCTTC. The chain couples TRBV2 to TRBJ1-2; no definite D call. There are 14 residues in the CDR3. CDR1 SNHLY and CDR2 FYNNEI come from the germline V gene. The germline V and J ends were trimmed by 7 bases and 1 base, with 13 bases remaining between them.

This clonotype was counted a few times. Being one base from a much bigger clone, this may be a read error. The J gene is TRBJ2-7, the V gene TRBV12-3 or TRBV12-4; D is undetermined. The CDR3 sequence is 13 residues long. Trimming removed 4 bases at V and 3 bases at J, with 10 bases between. Here the CDR3 DNA reads TGTGCCAGCAGTTACTCGATGGGCTACGAGCAGTACTTC. Protein product: CASSYSMGYEQYF.

V gene TRBV7-2 combines with J gene TRBJ2-5; 7 bases match TRBD2. V was pared by 2 bases and J by 3 bases, with 12 bases of the junction left unmatched. CDR1 and CDR2 (germline): SGHTA, FQGNSA. This CDR3 has 17 residues. CDR3 amino acids: CASSLLVIAGTKETQYF. CDR3 DNA: TGTGCCAGCAGCTTATTGGTAATAGCGGGTACGAAAGAGACCCAGTACTTC.

The chain recombines TRBV24-1 with TRBJ2-6; D is possibly TRBD1 or TRBD2 (6 bases each). CDR1 and CDR2 (germline): KGHDR, SFDVKD. The length of the CDR3 is 18 residues. The ends were cut back, 8 bases at V and 3 bases at J, with 22 bases in the middle. The CDR3 sequence: CATNPERARGGGANVLTF. CDR3 sequence (DNA): TGTGCCACCAACCCCGAGAGGGCCAGGGGAGGTGGGGCCAACGTCCTGACTTTC.

The rearrangement uses TRBV5-1 and TRBJ2-3, with no clear D. The CDR3 covers 12 residues. Germline assignment: CDR1 SGHRS and CDR2 YFSETQ. V lost 4 bases, J lost 2 bases, and 5 bases lay in between. CDR3 DNA sequence: TGCGCCAGCAGCGAGACCACAGATACGCAGTATTTT. Its translation is CASSETTDTQYF.

Many counts were recorded for this clonotype. The V call is TRBV12-3 or TRBV12-4, the J call TRBJ1-2, with TRBD1 matching over 8 bases. The CDR3 is 13 residues long. Germline trimming cut 6 bases from V and 5 bases from J; bases unmatched to any gene: 5. Written as DNA, the CDR3 is TGTGCCAGCAGCCAAACAGGGGGGTATGGCTACACCTTC. This gives the protein CASSQTGGYGYTF.